These T cell receptor beta chains were read from a single sample in a study of OX40 agonist ivuxolimab in advanced cancers. This table comes from immunoSEQ multiplex PCR, and its TCRdb copy is limited to in-frame clones, with some not included. The sample has over 55,000 clones; 90% to 95% are singletons. Sequences were derived from CD4+ or CD8+ T cells sorted from blood, sampled in a trial of the OX40 agonist ivuxolimab. The receptor source for this set is an adult with an advanced solid tumor such as melanoma, head and neck, liver or kidney cancer. Both conserved end residues are part of each CDR3. Each record gives: clone size, J gene, D gene, V gene, CDR3 protein, CDR3 DNA. The D gene is left open where the match is weak. A row's size may be missing; if present it is once, few, many or a size class.

>-|TRBJ2-1|-|TRBV7-9
CASSRGFGDEQFF
TGTGCCAGCAGCAGGGGTTTTGGGGATGAGCAGTTCTTC
>-|TRBJ2-7|TRBD1|TRBV7-2
CASNPTGGYEQYF
TGTGCCAGCAACCCGACAGGGGGCTACGAGCAGTACTTC
>-|TRBJ2-7|TRBD1|TRBV5-5
CASSLASPGQGYEQYF
TGTGCCAGCAGCTTGGCCTCCCCGGGACAGGGCTACGAGCAGTACTTC
>-|TRBJ2-3|TRBD2|TRBV2
CASSEPPGALAGGSADTQYF
TGTGCCAGCAGTGAACCCCCCGGGGCCCTAGCGGGGGGTAGTGCAGATACGCAGTATTTT
>-|TRBJ1-1|-|TRBV7-9
CASSFIRVGTEAFF
TGTGCCAGCAGCTTTATAAGGGTAGGAACTGAAGCTTTCTTT
>-|TRBJ1-5|-|TRBV10-3
CAISELAGNNQPQHF
TGTGCCATCAGTGAGTTAGCGGGTAACAATCAGCCCCAGCATTTT
>-|TRBJ1-5|-|TRBV19
CASTPVSNQPQHF
TGTGCCAGTACCCCCGTTAGCAATCAGCCCCAGCATTTT
>-|TRBJ1-3|-|TRBV9
CASGPGFRRGNTIYF
TGTGCCAGCGGCCCCGGCTTTAGGCGCGGAAACACCATATATTTT
>-|TRBJ1-2|-|TRBV29-1
CSVKDIENYGYTF
TGCAGCGTCAAGGACATTGAAAACTATGGCTACACCTTC
>-|TRBJ2-1|-|TRBV14
CASSQGGSNEQFF
TGTGCCAGCAGCCAAGGGGGGAGCAATGAGCAGTTCTTC
>-|TRBJ2-3|-|TRBV6-6
CASSYGVLTDTQYF
TGTGCCAGCAGTTACGGGGTACTCACAGATACGCAGTATTTT
>few|TRBJ2-7|-|TRBV7-2
CASSLAGTNEQYF
TGTGCCAGCAGCTTAGCCGGGACGAACGAGCAGTACTTC
>-|TRBJ2-3|-|TRBV4-2
CASSQGSVTDTQYF
TGTGCCAGCAGCCAAGGGAGCGTCACAGATACGCAGTATTTT
>once|TRBJ2-2|-|TRBV28
CASSYEWFPTGELFF
TGTGCCAGCAGTTATGAGTGGTTCCCCACCGGGGAGCTGTTTTTT
>-|TRBJ2-7|TRBD1|TRBV7-8
CASSDDRGGQYEQYF
TGTGCCAGCAGCGACGACAGGGGAGGACAGTACGAGCAGTACTTC
>medium-sized|TRBJ1-1|-|TRBV5-5
CASGAARGTEAFF
TGTGCCAGTGGGGCGGCGAGGGGGACTGAAGCTTTCTTT
>few|TRBJ1-1|-|TRBV19
CASSIISPGTEAFF
TGTGCCAGCAGTATTATATCGCCGGGCACTGAAGCTTTCTTT
>-|TRBJ2-7|-|TRBV19
CASSPRGKDEQYF
TGTGCCAGTAGTCCCCGGGGAAAGGACGAGCAGTACTTC
>-|TRBJ2-7|-|TRBV21-1
CASEDRSYEQYF
TGTGCCAGCGAAGACCGCTCCTACGAGCAGTACTTC
>-|TRBJ2-7|TRBD1|TRBV4-2
CASSQPSGQGVSYEQYF
TGTGCCAGCAGCCAACCTTCGGGACAGGGGGTTTCCTACGAGCAGTACTTC
>-|TRBJ1-1|TRBD1|TRBV27
CASSLGQTEAFF
TGTGCCAGCAGTTTGGGACAGACTGAAGCTTTCTTT
>-|TRBJ1-4|-|TRBV7-9
CASSFAGRALYEKLFF
TGTGCCAGCAGCTTCGCCGGAAGGGCTTTATATGAAAAACTGTTTTTT
>-|TRBJ2-5|TRBD2|TRBV9
CASSVSGGKETQYF
TGTGCCAGCAGCGTGAGCGGGGGCAAAGAGACCCAGTACTTC
>-|TRBJ2-1|-|TRBV6-5
CASSFAGTRRLNEQFF
TGTGCCAGCAGTTTCGCCGGGACAAGACGTCTTAATGAGCAGTTCTTC
>-|TRBJ1-4|-|TRBV7-7
CASSLGGGEKLFF
TGTGCTAGCAGCCTCGGCGGTGGGGAAAAACTGTTTTTT
>-|TRBJ2-7|-|TRBV6-6
CASKLDSYEQYF
TGTGCCAGCAAACTAGACTCCTACGAGCAGTACTTC
>-|TRBJ1-3|-|TRBV6-1
CASSGSIGSGNTIYF
TGTGCCAGCAGTGGTTCTATCGGCTCTGGAAACACCATATATTTT
>-|TRBJ2-1|TRBD2|TRBV2
CASSGSAGGPINEQFF
TGTGCCAGCAGTGGGAGTGCGGGAGGGCCGATCAATGAGCAGTTCTTC
>-|TRBJ2-1|TRBD1|TRBV29-1
CSVRTGGGEQFF
TGCAGCGTTAGAACAGGGGGCGGTGAGCAGTTCTTC
>-|TRBJ2-1|-|TRBV7-9
CASSSTWDEQFF
TGTGCCAGCAGCTCTACCTGGGATGAGCAGTTCTTC
>-|TRBJ2-3|-|TRBV9
CASSVARLDGDTDTQYF
TGTGCCAGCAGCGTAGCTCGACTAGACGGGGACACAGATACGCAGTATTTT
>-|TRBJ2-7|-|TRBV11-2
CASSLGFLEQYF
TGTGCCAGCAGCTTAGGATTTCTCGAGCAGTACTTC
>few|TRBJ1-2|TRBD1|TRBV7-9
CASSQGAGGYTF
TGTGCCAGCAGCCAGGGGGCCGGCGGCTACACCTTC
>once|TRBJ2-7|-|TRBV19
CASNSRGSYEQYF
TGTGCCAGTAATTCCAGGGGATCCTACGAGCAGTACTTC
>-|TRBJ2-5|-|TRBV19
CASSIGGETQYF
TGTGCCAGTAGTATTGGGGGAGAGACCCAGTACTTC
>-|TRBJ1-2|-|TRBV6-5
CASSYSRSDEDGYTF
TGTGCCAGCAGTTACTCGAGGTCTGATGAGGATGGCTACACCTTC
>-|TRBJ2-1|-|TRBV27
CASSLRQFNNEQFF
TGTGCCAGCAGCCTCCGACAGTTTAACAATGAGCAGTTCTTC
>-|TRBJ1-5|-|TRBV19
CASSYGPGVNQPQHF
TGTGCCAGTAGTTACGGACCGGGAGTCAATCAGCCCCAGCATTTT
>-|TRBJ2-1|TRBD1|TRBV9
CASSGQGLFF
TGTGCCAGCAGCGGACAGGGTCTGTTCTTC
>-|TRBJ1-1|-|TRBV28
CASSLWEGTEAFF
TGTGCCAGCAGTTTATGGGAGGGCACTGAAGCTTTCTTT
>-|TRBJ1-4|-|TRBV19
CASSILFTSGGSNEKLFF
TGTGCCAGTAGTATCCTTTTCACCAGCGGGGGGTCTAATGAAAAACTGTTTTTT
>-|TRBJ2-7|-|TRBV4-1
CASSQEGSYEQYF
TGCGCCAGCAGCCAAGAGGGCAGCTACGAGCAGTACTTC
>-|TRBJ2-1|TRBD2|TRBV4-3
CASSQDLLAEQFF
TGCGCCAGCAGCCAAGACCTACTAGCGGAGCAGTTCTTC
>-|TRBJ2-7|TRBD2|TRBV10-2
CASGGGAEQYF
TGCGCCAGCGGGGGAGGGGCCGAGCAGTACTTC
>-|TRBJ1-5|TRBD1|TRBV7-9
CASSKGTDYQPQHF
TGTGCCAGCAGCAAAGGGACAGATTATCAGCCCCAGCATTTT
>few|TRBJ1-1|-|TRBV4-2
CASGGTSRTEAFF
TGTGCCAGCGGCGGGACGTCTAGGACTGAAGCTTTCTTT
>-|TRBJ1-1|-|TRBV25-1
CASSDGMGNEAFF
TGTGCCAGCAGTGATGGGATGGGGAATGAAGCTTTCTTT
>-|TRBJ2-7|TRBD2|TRBV28
CASSPPGLASYEQYF
TGTGCCAGCAGTCCTCCGGGACTAGCGTCCTACGAGCAGTACTTC